This T cell receptor (beta chain) comes out of a study of blood T cell repertoires in COVID-19. Overall study: Italy, Spain and the United States were the sources of the convalescent and acute COVID-19 samples. Nucleic acid was either cDNA or gDNA, and it came from T cells, B-cell-depleted T cells, or PBMCs.

Original methodology: Reference gene primers were amplified, and this amplification served to estimate nucleated cell counts. Generated by immunoSEQ multiplex PCR, the TCRdb table keeps only in-frame clones and is missing some. Clonal size and the V and J genes are those of that table, whereas D and trimming came from the DNA. The sample yields about 230,000 clones, about 80% seen once. Sequencing was done on a sample of peripheral blood. The TCR originated in a man over 45 with active or convalescent COVID-19.

In DNA, the CDR3 is TGTGCCAGCAGATCCGGACAGGGAAGGGCTAGGCACTATGGCTACACCTTC. It encodes CASRSGQGRARHYGYTF. The V and J genes are TRBV28 and TRBJ1-2; 8 bases agree with TRBD1. The germline gives CDR1 MDHEN, CDR2 SYDVKM. The V gene end was trimmed by 6 bases and the J gene end by 3 bases; junction bases not matched to a gene: 15. This CDR3 contains 17 residues.